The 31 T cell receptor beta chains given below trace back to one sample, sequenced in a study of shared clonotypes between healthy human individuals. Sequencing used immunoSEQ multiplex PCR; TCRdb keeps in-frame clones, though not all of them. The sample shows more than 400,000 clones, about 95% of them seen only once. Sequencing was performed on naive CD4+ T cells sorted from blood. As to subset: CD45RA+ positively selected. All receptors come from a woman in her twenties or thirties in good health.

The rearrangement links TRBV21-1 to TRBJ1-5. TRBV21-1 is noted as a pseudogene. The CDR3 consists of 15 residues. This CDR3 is CASSPRTDSNQPQHF. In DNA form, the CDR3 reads TGTGCCAGCAGCCCGCGGACGGATAGCAATCAGCCCCAGCATTTT.

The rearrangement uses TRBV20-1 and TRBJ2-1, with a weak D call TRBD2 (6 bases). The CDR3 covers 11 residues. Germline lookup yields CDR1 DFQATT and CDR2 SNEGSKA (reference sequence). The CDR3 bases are TGCATGCGGGGACTCTACAATGAGCAGTTCTTC. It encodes CMRGLYNEQFF.

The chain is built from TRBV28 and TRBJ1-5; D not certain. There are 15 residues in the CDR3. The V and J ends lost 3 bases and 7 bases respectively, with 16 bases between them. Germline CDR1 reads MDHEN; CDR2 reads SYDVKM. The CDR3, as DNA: TGTGCCAGCAGTTTCCCCGGGAAACCCTGGCAGCCCCAGCATTTT. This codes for CASSFPGKPWQPQHF.

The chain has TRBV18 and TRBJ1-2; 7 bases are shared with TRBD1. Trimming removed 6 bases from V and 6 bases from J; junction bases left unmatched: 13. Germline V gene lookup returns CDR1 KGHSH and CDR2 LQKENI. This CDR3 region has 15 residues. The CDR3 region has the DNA TGTGCCAGCTCTCATGGGCAGGACAGGAGGGATGGCTACACCTTC. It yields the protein CASSHGQDRRDGYTF.

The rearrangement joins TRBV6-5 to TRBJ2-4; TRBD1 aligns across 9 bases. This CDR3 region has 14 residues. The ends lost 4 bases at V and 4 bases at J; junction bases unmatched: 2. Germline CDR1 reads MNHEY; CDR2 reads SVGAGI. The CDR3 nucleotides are TGTGCCAGCAGTTCCGACAGGGGGAAAAACATTCAGTACTTC. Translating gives CASSSDRGKNIQYF.

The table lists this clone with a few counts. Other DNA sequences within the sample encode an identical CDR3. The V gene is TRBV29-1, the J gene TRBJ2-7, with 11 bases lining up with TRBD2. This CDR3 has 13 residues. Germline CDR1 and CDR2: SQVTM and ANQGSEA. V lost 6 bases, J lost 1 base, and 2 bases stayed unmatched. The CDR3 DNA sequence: TGCAGCGTGGGGACTAGCGGTTCCTACGAGCAGTACTTC. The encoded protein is CSVGTSGSYEQYF.

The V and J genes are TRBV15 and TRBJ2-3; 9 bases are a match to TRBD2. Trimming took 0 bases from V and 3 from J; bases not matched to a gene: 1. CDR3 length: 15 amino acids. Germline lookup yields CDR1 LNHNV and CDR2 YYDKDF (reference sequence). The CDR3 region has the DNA TGTGCCACCAGCAGAGATCTAGCGGGGACAGATACGCAGTATTTT. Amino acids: CATSRDLAGTDTQYF.

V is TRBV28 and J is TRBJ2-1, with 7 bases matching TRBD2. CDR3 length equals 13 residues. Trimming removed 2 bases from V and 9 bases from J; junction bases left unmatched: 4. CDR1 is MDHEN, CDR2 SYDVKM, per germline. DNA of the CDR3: TGTGCCAGCAGTTTAAGTGGGACTATTGAGCAGTTCTTC. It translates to CASSLSGTIEQFF.

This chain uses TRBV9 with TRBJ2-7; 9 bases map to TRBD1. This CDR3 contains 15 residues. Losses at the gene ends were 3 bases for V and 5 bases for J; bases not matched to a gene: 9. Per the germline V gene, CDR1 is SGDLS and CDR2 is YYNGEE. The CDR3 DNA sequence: TGTGCCAGCAGCGCCTCCGGGACAGGGCACCACGAGCAGTACTTC. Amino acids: CASSASGTGHHEQYF.

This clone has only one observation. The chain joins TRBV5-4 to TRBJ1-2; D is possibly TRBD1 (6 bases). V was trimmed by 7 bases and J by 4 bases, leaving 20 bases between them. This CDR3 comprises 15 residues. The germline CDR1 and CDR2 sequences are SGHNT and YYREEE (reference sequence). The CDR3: CASSKSGTSTYGYTF. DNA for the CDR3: TGTGCCAGCTCCAAATCGGGGACATCGACCTATGGCTACACCTTC.

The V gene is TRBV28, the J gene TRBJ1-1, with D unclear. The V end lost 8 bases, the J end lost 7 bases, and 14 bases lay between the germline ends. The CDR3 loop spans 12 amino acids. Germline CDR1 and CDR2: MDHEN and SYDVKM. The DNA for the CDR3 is TGTGCCAGCTTCCCCACCGGGAGTGAAGCTTTCTTT. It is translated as CASFPTGSEAFF.

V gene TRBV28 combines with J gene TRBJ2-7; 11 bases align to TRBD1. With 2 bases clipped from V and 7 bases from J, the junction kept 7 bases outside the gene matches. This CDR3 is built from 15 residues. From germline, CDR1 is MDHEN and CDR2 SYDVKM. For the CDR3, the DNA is TGTGCCAGCAGTTTAATTGGACAGGGGGCCCGGGAGCAGTACTTC. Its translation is CASSLIGQGAREQYF.

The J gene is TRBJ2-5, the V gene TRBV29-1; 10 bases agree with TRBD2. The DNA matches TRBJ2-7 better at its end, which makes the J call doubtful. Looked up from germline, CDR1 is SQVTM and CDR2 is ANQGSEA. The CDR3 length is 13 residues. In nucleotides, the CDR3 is TGCAGCGTAAGGACTAGCGGCAGTTACGAGCAGTACTTC. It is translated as CSVRTSGSYEQYF.

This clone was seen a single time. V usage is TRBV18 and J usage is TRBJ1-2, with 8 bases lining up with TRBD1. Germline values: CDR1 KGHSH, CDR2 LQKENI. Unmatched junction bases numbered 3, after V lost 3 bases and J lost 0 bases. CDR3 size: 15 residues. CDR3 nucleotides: TGTGCCAGCTCACCCCAGGGGGCGACTAACTATGGCTACACCTTC. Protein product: CASSPQGATNYGYTF. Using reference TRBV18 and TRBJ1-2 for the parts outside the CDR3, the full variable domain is NAGVMQNPRHLVRRRGQEARLRCSPMKGHSHVYWYRQLPEEGLKFMVYLQKENIIDESGMPKERFSAEFPKEGPSILRIQQVVRGDSAAYFCASSPQGATNYGYTFGSGTRLTVV.

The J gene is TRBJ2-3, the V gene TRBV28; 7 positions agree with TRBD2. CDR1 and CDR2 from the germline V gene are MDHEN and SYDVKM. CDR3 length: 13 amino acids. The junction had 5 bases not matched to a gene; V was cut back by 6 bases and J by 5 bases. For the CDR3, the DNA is TGTGCCAGCAGGCGACTAGCACAAGATACGCAGTATTTT. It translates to CASRRLAQDTQYF.

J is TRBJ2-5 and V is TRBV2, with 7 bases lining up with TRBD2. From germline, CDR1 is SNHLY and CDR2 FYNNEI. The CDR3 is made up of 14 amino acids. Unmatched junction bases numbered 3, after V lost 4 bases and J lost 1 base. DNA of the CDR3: TGTGCCAGCAGTGTGGGGAGGGGCCAAGAGACCCAGTACTTC. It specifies CASSVGRGQETQYF.

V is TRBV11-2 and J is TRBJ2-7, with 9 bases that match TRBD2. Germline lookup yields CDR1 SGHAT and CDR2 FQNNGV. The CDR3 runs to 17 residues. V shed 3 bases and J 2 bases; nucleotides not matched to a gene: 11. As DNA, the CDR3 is TGTGCCAGCAGCTTGGCGGGGGGACTAGCCGTTCCCTACGAGCAGTACTTC. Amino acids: CASSLAGGLAVPYEQYF.

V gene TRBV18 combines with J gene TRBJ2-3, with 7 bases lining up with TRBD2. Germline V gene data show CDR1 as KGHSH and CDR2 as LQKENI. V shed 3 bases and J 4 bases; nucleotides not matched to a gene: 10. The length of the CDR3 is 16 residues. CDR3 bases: TGTGCCAGCTCACCTGAAACGGTAGCGGGCGCAGATACGCAGTATTTT. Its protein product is CASSPETVAGADTQYF. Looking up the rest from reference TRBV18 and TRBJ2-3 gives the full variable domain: NAGVMQNPRHLVRRRGQEARLRCSPMKGHSHVYWYRQLPEEGLKFMVYLQKENIIDESGMPKERFSAEFPKEGPSILRIQQVVRGDSAAYFCASSPETVAGADTQYFGPGTRLTVL.

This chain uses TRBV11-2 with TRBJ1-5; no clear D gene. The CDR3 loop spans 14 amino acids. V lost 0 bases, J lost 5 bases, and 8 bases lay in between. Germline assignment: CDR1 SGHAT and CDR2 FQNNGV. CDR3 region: CASSLEADYQPQHF. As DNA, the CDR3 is TGTGCCAGCAGCTTAGAGGCGGATTATCAGCCCCAGCATTTT.

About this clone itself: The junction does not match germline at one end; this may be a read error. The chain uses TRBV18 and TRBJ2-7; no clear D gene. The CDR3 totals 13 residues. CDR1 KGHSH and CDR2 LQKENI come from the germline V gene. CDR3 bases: TGTGCCAGCTCGCCAGACTCAGACCGGGCCAGTCACTTC. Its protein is CASSPDSDRASHF.

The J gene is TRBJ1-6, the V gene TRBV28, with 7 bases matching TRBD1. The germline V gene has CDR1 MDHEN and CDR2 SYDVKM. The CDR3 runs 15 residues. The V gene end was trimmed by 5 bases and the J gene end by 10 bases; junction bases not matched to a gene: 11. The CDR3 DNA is TGTGCCAGCAGTGAACCCACAGGGGTTGGATCACCCCTCCACTTT. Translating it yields CASSEPTGVGSPLHF.

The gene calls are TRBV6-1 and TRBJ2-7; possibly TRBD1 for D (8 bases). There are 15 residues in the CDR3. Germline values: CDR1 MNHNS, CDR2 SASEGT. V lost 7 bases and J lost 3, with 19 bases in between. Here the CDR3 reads CASTLTDRDYYEQYF. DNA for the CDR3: TGTGCCAGCACTCTCACGGACAGGGACTACTACGAGCAGTACTTC.

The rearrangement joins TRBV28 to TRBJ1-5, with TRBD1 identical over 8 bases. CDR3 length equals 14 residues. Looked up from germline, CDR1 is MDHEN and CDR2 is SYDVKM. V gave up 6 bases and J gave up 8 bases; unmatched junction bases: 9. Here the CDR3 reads CASRRDRPREPQHF. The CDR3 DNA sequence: TGTGCCAGCAGAAGGGACAGGCCTAGGGAGCCCCAGCATTTT.

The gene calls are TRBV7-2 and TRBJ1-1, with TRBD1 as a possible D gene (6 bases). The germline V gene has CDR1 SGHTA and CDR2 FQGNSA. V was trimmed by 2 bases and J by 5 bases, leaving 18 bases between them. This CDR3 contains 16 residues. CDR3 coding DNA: TGTGCCAGCAGCTTAATCAGGGGAGTGGGAAAAACTGAAGCTTTCTTT. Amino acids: CASSLIRGVGKTEAFF.

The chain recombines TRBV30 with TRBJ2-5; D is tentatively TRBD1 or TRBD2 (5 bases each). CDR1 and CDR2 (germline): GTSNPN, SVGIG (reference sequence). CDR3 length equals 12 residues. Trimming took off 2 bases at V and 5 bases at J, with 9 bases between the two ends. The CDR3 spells CAWSRGDETQYF. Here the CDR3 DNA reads TGTGCCTGGAGTAGGGGAGATGAGACCCAGTACTTC.

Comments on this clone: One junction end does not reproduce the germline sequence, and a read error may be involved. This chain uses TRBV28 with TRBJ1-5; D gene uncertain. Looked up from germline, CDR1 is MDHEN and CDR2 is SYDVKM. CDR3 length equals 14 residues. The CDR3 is CTSNRHGVNQPQHF. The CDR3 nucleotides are TGTACCAGCAATAGACACGGGGTCAATCAGCCCCAGCATTTT.

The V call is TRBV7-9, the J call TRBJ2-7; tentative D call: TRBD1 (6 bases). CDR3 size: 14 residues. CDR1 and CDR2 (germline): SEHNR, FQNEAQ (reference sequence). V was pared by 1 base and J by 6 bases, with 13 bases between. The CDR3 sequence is CASSLVQSGAEQYF. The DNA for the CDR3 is TGTGCCAGCAGCTTAGTTCAGTCAGGGGCCGAGCAGTACTTC.

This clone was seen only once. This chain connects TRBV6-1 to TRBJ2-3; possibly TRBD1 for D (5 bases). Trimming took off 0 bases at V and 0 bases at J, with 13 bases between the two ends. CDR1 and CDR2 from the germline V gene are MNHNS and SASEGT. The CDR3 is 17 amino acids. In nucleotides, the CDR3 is TGTGCCAGCAGTGAAGCTCTTACAGGAGCTAGCACAGATACGCAGTATTTT. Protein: CASSEALTGASTDTQYF.

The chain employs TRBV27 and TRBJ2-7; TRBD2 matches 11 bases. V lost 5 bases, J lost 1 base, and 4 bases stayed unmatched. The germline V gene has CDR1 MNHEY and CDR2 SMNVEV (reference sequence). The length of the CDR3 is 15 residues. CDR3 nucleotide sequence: TGTGCCAGCAGTAAACTAGCGGGAGCTTCCTACGAGCAGTACTTC. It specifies CASSKLAGASYEQYF.

The CDR3 spells CASSSGGNTEAFF. The CDR3 bases are TGTGCCAGCAGTTCAGGGGGTAACACTGAAGCTTTCTTT. The V and J genes are TRBV6-1 and TRBJ1-1; TRBD1 aligns across 7 bases. Germline V gives CDR1 MNHNS, CDR2 SASEGT. This CDR3 has 13 residues. The junction had 2 bases not matched to a gene; V was cut back by 5 bases and J by 2 bases.

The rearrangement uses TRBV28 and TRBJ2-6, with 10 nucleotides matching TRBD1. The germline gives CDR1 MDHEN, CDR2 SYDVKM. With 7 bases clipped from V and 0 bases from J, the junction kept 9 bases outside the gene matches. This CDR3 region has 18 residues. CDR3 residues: CASIKPGQGPSGANVLTF. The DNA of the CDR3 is TGTGCCAGCATCAAACCGGGACAGGGGCCCTCTGGGGCCAACGTCCTGACTTTC. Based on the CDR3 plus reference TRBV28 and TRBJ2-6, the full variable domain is DVKVTQSSRYLVKRTGEKVFLECVQDMDHENMFWYRQDPGLGLRLIYFSYDVKMKEKGDIPEGYSVSREKKERFSLILESASTNQTSMYLCASIKPGQGPSGANVLTFGAGSRLTVL.